These T cell receptor beta chains were read from a single sample in a study of control samples from healthy donors and cancer patients. Profiled with immunoSEQ multiplex PCR; TCRdb holds only in-frame clones, not every one. Of about 65,000 clones in the sample, over 75% were seen once. Sequencing was carried out using PBMCs. The receptor source for this set is a woman between 50 and 59 years old with colorectal cancer. Both conserved end residues are part of each CDR3. Each record gives: clone size, CDR3 length, J gene, V gene, D gene, CDR3 DNA, CDR3 protein. The D gene is left open where the match is weak. Part of the rows lack a size; the others show once, few, many or a class for expanded clones.

size: once
length: 13
J: TRBJ1-1
V: TRBV5-4
D: .
DNA: TGTGCCAGCAGCGCCGTCGGGGGGACTGAAGCTTTCTTT
CDR3: CASSAVGGTEAFF

size: .
length: 16
J: TRBJ1-2
V: TRBV18
D: .
DNA: TGTGCCAGCTCACCATTCGAGGGACCGACGAACTATGGCTACACCTTC
CDR3: CASSPFEGPTNYGYTF

size: .
length: 13
J: TRBJ1-2
V: TRBV21-1
D: .
DNA: TGTGCCAGCAGCAAAGCGACGGGTCATGGCTACACCTTC
CDR3: CASSKATGHGYTF

size: .
length: 15
J: TRBJ2-7
V: TRBV19
D: TRBD1
DNA: TGTGCCAGTAGTAACGTCGGGACAGCCGCCTGGGAGCAGTACTTC
CDR3: CASSNVGTAAWEQYF

size: .
length: 12
J: TRBJ1-2
V: TRBV11-2
D: .
DNA: TGTGCCAGCAGCCACCCGAACTATGGCTACACCTTC
CDR3: CASSHPNYGYTF

size: once
length: 16
J: TRBJ2-3
V: TRBV9
D: .
DNA: TGTGCCAGCAGCGGCAGGGGATCTTTAGACACAGATACGCAGTATTTT
CDR3: CASSGRGSLDTDTQYF

size: once
length: 14
J: TRBJ2-1
V: TRBV19
D: TRBD2
DNA: TGTGCCGCCCGGGGAAGCGGGAGGGCCGGTGAGCAGTTCTTC
CDR3: CAARGSGRAGEQFF

size: .
length: 13
J: TRBJ2-1
V: TRBV12-3/TRBV12-4
D: .
DNA: TGTGCCAGCAGTTTAGGGCAGGGCGACGAGCAGTTCTTC
CDR3: CASSLGQGDEQFF

size: few
length: 17
J: TRBJ2-7
V: TRBV25-1
D: .
DNA: TGTGCCAGCAGTGAATATGATAAATTTGTATTCCGGGACGAGCAGTACTTC
CDR3: CASSEYDKFVFRDEQYF

size: .
length: 18
J: TRBJ2-2
V: TRBV7-3
D: TRBD2
DNA: TGTGCCAGCAGCCCGACCGGGACTAGCGGGGCCTACACCGGGGAGCTGTTTTTT
CDR3: CASSPTGTSGAYTGELFF

size: .
length: 13
J: TRBJ1-5
V: TRBV2
D: .
DNA: TGTGCCAGCACCACCGAAGGGAATCAGCCCCAGCATTTT
CDR3: CASTTEGNQPQHF

size: .
length: 18
J: TRBJ2-1
V: TRBV24-1
D: TRBD2
DNA: TGTGCCACCAGTGAGACAGCGGGGGGGTTCCCTCTCCACAATGGGCAGTTCTTC
CDR3: CATSETAGGFPLHNGQFF

size: .
length: 19
J: TRBJ1-2
V: TRBV28
D: TRBD1
DNA: TGTGCCAGCAGTTCCCAGGGGACAGGGGGCGGCCAATCGAACTATGGCTACACCTTC
CDR3: CASSSQGTGGGQSNYGYTF

size: .
length: 13
J: TRBJ2-3
V: TRBV19
D: TRBD2
DNA: TGTGCCGCGGGGGCGGGGGGAGGAGATACGCAGTATTTT
CDR3: CAAGAGGGDTQYF

size: few
length: 16
J: TRBJ2-3
V: TRBV7-9
D: TRBD1
DNA: TGTGCCAGCAGCAATAGGGGACAGGCTAGCACAGATACGCAGTATTTT
CDR3: CASSNRGQASTDTQYF

size: .
length: 18
J: TRBJ2-1
V: TRBV5-1
D: TRBD1
DNA: TGCGCCAGCAGCTTGTTTCAAACTCCGGGACAGGGGCACAATGAGCAGTTCTTC
CDR3: CASSLFQTPGQGHNEQFF

size: .
length: 13
J: TRBJ1-2
V: TRBV7-2
D: .
DNA: TGTGCCAGCAGCTTAGGGAGCTACTATGGCTACACCTTC
CDR3: CASSLGSYYGYTF

size: .
length: 12
J: TRBJ2-3
V: TRBV7-9
D: .
DNA: TGTGCCAGCAGCTTACTGACAGATACGCAGTATTTT
CDR3: CASSLLTDTQYF

size: .
length: 14
J: TRBJ2-5
V: TRBV28
D: .
DNA: TGTGCCAGCAGTGACTCGAGAAACCAAGAGACCCAGTACTTC
CDR3: CASSDSRNQETQYF

size: .
length: 15
J: TRBJ2-2
V: TRBV5-4
D: TRBD1
DNA: TGTGCCAGCAGCCTTGACAGGGGTCTCAGCGGGGAGCTGTTTTTT
CDR3: CASSLDRGLSGELFF

size: .
length: 12
J: TRBJ1-2
V: TRBV9
D: .
DNA: TGTGCCAGCAGCCCCCGGGGCTATGGCTACACCTTC
CDR3: CASSPRGYGYTF

size: .
length: 14
J: TRBJ1-5
V: TRBV2
D: .
DNA: TGTGCCAGCAGTGAACGGGGCAGGGAATGGCCCCAGCATTTT
CDR3: CASSERGREWPQHF

size: .
length: 14
J: TRBJ2-3
V: TRBV2
D: TRBD2
DNA: TGTGCCAGCAGCAACGGGGGGGGGACAGATACGCAGTATTTT
CDR3: CASSNGGGTDTQYF

size: .
length: 16
J: TRBJ1-1
V: TRBV27
D: .
DNA: TGTGCCAGCAGTTTGGAGCAGGGGAACATTAACACTGAAGCTTTCTTT
CDR3: CASSLEQGNINTEAFF

size: once
length: 14
J: TRBJ2-7
V: TRBV6-6
D: TRBD2
DNA: TGTGCCAGCAGCACGTCCGGGAGGGCCCACGAGCAGTACTTC
CDR3: CASSTSGRAHEQYF

size: .
length: 16
J: TRBJ2-1
V: TRBV5-6
D: TRBD1
DNA: TGTGCCAGCAGCAGAGTATCGACAGGGAGTCTCCATGAGCAGTTCTTC
CDR3: CASSRVSTGSLHEQFF

size: .
length: 14
J: TRBJ1-5
V: TRBV5-1
D: .
DNA: TGCGCCAGCAGTCTCGGGGGGTCAGGACAGCCCCAGCATTTT
CDR3: CASSLGGSGQPQHF

size: .
length: 16
J: TRBJ2-1
V: TRBV11-3
D: TRBD2
DNA: TGTGCCAGCAGCAAAGGGACTAGCGGGAGGTCTAATGAGCAGTTCTTC
CDR3: CASSKGTSGRSNEQFF

size: .
length: 17
J: TRBJ2-6
V: TRBV7-2
D: TRBD1
DNA: TGTGCCAGCAGCTTCGGACAGGGGGCAAGGGGGGCCAACGTCCTGACTTTC
CDR3: CASSFGQGARGANVLTF

size: .
length: 13
J: TRBJ1-1
V: TRBV19
D: .
DNA: TGTGCCAGTAGTACCCTTATGAACACTGAAGCTTTCTTT
CDR3: CASSTLMNTEAFF

size: .
length: 16
J: TRBJ2-7
V: TRBV15
D: .
DNA: TGTGCCACCAGTCCCAACCCCGGGACGGAATACTACGAGCAGTACTTC
CDR3: CATSPNPGTEYYEQYF

size: .
length: 10
J: TRBJ1-1
V: TRBV29-1
D: .
DNA: TGCAGCGTTTCGAACACTGAAGCTTTCTTT
CDR3: CSVSNTEAFF

size: .
length: 12
J: TRBJ1-2
V: TRBV7-9
D: .
DNA: TGTGCCAGCAGCTTAGCGCGCGACGACTACACCTTC
CDR3: CASSLARDDYTF

size: .
length: 15
J: TRBJ2-1
V: TRBV3-1/TRBV3-2
D: TRBD2
DNA: TGTGCCAGCAGCCTGACTAGCGAGGCAAACAATGAGCAGTTCTTC
CDR3: CASSLTSEANNEQFF

size: .
length: 15
J: TRBJ1-1
V: TRBV9
D: .
DNA: TGTGCCAGCAGCGCCTCGGGACTCAGGAACACTGAAGCTTTCTTT
CDR3: CASSASGLRNTEAFF

size: .
length: 16
J: TRBJ1-6
V: TRBV27
D: .
DNA: TGTGCCAGCAGTTTCAATTACAGGGCCTATAATTCACCCCTCCACTTT
CDR3: CASSFNYRAYNSPLHF

size: .
length: 13
J: TRBJ2-5
V: TRBV28
D: TRBD2
DNA: TGTGCCAGCACAGCTAGCGGGAGTGAGACCCAGTACTTC
CDR3: CASTASGSETQYF

size: .
length: 17
J: TRBJ2-1
V: TRBV4-1
D: TRBD1
DNA: TGCGCCAGCAGCCAAGACTTTGGGACAGGGGAACTTAATGAGCAGTTCTTC
CDR3: CASSQDFGTGELNEQFF

size: .
length: 16
J: TRBJ2-1
V: TRBV9
D: .
DNA: TGTGCCAGCAGCGGGGGACTTGGGGGCTCCTACAATGAGCAGTTCTTC
CDR3: CASSGGLGGSYNEQFF

size: few
length: 13
J: TRBJ1-1
V: TRBV7-8
D: .
DNA: TGTGCCAGCAGCCCCCCGAGCGGCAGGCAAGCTTTCTTT
CDR3: CASSPPSGRQAFF

size: once
length: 13
J: TRBJ2-1
V: TRBV6-5
D: TRBD2
DNA: TGTGCCAGCAATCTAGCGGGAGTCGATGAGCAGTTCTTC
CDR3: CASNLAGVDEQFF

size: .
length: 18
J: TRBJ2-6
V: TRBV9
D: TRBD1
DNA: TGTGCCAGCGGGGGGGCCCCGGGACAGGGGTCTGGGGCCAACGTCCTGACTTTC
CDR3: CASGGAPGQGSGANVLTF

size: .
length: 16
J: TRBJ2-7
V: TRBV6-1
D: TRBD2
DNA: TGTGCCAGCAGTGTTCTAGCGGGACTAGCGATGTACGAGCAGTACTTC
CDR3: CASSVLAGLAMYEQYF

size: .
length: 18
J: TRBJ1-3
V: TRBV18
D: .
DNA: TGTGCCAGCTCACCACCGGGGGGGGTGCCTACTCCTGGAAACACCATATATTTT
CDR3: CASSPPGGVPTPGNTIYF

size: once
length: 16
J: TRBJ1-6
V: TRBV10-3
D: .
DNA: TGTGCCATCAGTGACCAGGGGCGAAGGTATAATTCACCCCTCCACTTT
CDR3: CAISDQGRRYNSPLHF

size: .
length: 15
J: TRBJ2-7
V: TRBV5-6
D: .
DNA: TGTGCCAGCAGCCCCCCGGGGGCACCCACCTACGAGCAGTACTTC
CDR3: CASSPPGAPTYEQYF

size: .
length: 14
J: TRBJ1-2
V: TRBV5-1
D: TRBD1
DNA: TGCGCCAGCAGCCCCGGACAGGGAACCTATGGCTACACCTTC
CDR3: CASSPGQGTYGYTF

size: .
length: 15
J: TRBJ2-2
V: TRBV5-1
D: TRBD2
DNA: TGCGCCAGCGCTCGAGGGACTAGCAGAACCGGGGAGCTGTTTTTT
CDR3: CASARGTSRTGELFF

size: .
length: 14
J: TRBJ2-3
V: TRBV10-1
D: .
DNA: TGCGCCAGCAGTGAGGACTACGTATCAGATACGCAGTATTTT
CDR3: CASSEDYVSDTQYF

size: .
length: 15
J: TRBJ2-7
V: TRBV4-1
D: TRBD1
DNA: TGCGCCAGCAGCCAACCCCCGACAGGGATATACGAGCAGTACTTC
CDR3: CASSQPPTGIYEQYF

size: once
length: 12
J: TRBJ1-1
V: TRBV19
D: .
DNA: TGTGCTTCCCGGGGCGGCGGGGGGAAAGCTTTCTTT
CDR3: CASRGGGGKAFF

size: .
length: 11
J: TRBJ2-7
V: TRBV5-1
D: .
DNA: TGCGCCAGCAGCTCCACCTACGAGCAGTACTTC
CDR3: CASSSTYEQYF

size: .
length: 18
J: TRBJ2-7
V: TRBV6-1
D: TRBD1
DNA: TGTGCCAGCAGTGAAGCTATGTTAGGGACAGGGTCTTCCTACGAGCAGTACTTC
CDR3: CASSEAMLGTGSSYEQYF

size: .
length: 15
J: TRBJ2-7
V: TRBV11-2
D: TRBD2
DNA: TGTGCCAGCAGCCCAAGGGCGGGAGGTGGCTACGAGCAGTACTTC
CDR3: CASSPRAGGGYEQYF

size: once
length: 11
J: TRBJ1-2
V: TRBV29-1
D: TRBD1
DNA: TGCAGCGTCCGGACAGGGGGCGAGGTTTTCTTC
CDR3: CSVRTGGEVFF

size: .
length: 13
J: TRBJ1-2
V: TRBV28
D: .
DNA: TGTGCCAGCAGCCAAATGACCATTTATGGCTACACCTTC
CDR3: CASSQMTIYGYTF

size: .
length: 15
J: TRBJ2-1
V: TRBV7-2
D: .
DNA: TGTGCCAGCGGGATAGGTGCGGGACCCTACAATGAGCAGTTCTTC
CDR3: CASGIGAGPYNEQFF

size: once
length: 15
J: TRBJ2-3
V: TRBV9
D: .
DNA: TGTGCCAGCTCAAACCGGGCAGGGGGCACAGATACGCAGTATTTT
CDR3: CASSNRAGGTDTQYF

size: .
length: 11
J: TRBJ2-5
V: TRBV20-1
D: .
DNA: TGCAGTGCCCTAAATTGGGAGACCCAGTACTTC
CDR3: CSALNWETQYF

size: .
length: 16
J: TRBJ1-1
V: TRBV30
D: TRBD1
DNA: TGTGCCTGGAGTGCCGGGACAGGGGGCGTAGGTACTGAAGCTTTCTTT
CDR3: CAWSAGTGGVGTEAFF